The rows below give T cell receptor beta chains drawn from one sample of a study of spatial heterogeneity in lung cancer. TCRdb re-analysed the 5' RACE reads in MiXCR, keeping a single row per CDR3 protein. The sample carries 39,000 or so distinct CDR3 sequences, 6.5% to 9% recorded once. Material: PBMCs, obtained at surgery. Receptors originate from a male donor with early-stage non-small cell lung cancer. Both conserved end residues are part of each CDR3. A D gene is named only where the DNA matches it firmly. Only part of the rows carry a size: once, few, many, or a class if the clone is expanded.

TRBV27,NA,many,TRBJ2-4,CASRELTPAKNIQYF,TGTGCCAGCAGAGAACTGACGCCGGCCAAAAACATTCAGTACTTC
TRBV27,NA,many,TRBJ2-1,CASSFYNEQFF,TGTGCCAGCAGTTTCTACAATGAGCAGTTCTTC
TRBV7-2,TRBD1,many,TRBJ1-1,CASRPREGALTEAFF,TGTGCCAGCAGGCCCAGGGAGGGGGCGCTCACTGAAGCTTTCTTT
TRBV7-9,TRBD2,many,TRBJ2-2,CASTPGTTNTGELFF,TGTGCCAGCACCCCCGGGACTACTAACACCGGGGAGCTGTTTTTT
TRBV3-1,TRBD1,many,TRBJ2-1,CASSHPGQGTNEQFF,TGTGCCAGCAGCCATCCGGGACAGGGAACGAATGAGCAGTTCTTC
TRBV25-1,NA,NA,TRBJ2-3,CASSGSGGTRGGTDTQYF,TGTGCCAGCAGTGGATCGGGTGGCACCCGAGGGGGCACAGATACGCAGTATTTT
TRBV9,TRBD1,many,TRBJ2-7,CASSVGGQGAIEQYF,TGTGCCAGCAGCGTAGGTGGACAGGGGGCCATCGAGCAGTACTTC
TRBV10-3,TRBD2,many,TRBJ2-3,CATGTSGATDTQYF,TGTGCCACCGGGACTAGCGGGGCCACAGATACGCAGTATTTT
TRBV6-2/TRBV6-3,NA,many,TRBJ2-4,CASSRMTRTKNIQYF,TGTGCCAGCAGCCGCATGACACGTACCAAAAACATTCAGTACTTC
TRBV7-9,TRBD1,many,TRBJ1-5,CASSLGTGVSQHF,TGTGCCAGCAGCTTAGGGACAGGAGTCTCCCAGCATTTT
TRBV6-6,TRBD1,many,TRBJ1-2,CASSSRGTYGYTF,TGTGCCAGCAGTTCCAGGGGGACCTATGGCTACACCTTC
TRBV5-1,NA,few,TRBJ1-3,CASSLGTSDRNTIYF,TGCGCCAGCAGCTTGGGTACCTCTGATCGAAACACCATATATTTT
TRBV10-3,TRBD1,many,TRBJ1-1,CAISGFLFETGGEAFF,TGTGCCATCAGTGGTTTCCTCTTTGAGACAGGGGGTGAAGCTTTCTTT
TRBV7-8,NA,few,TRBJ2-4,CASSLARTVVNIQYF,TGTGCCAGCAGCTTAGCCCGGACAGTGGTGAACATTCAGTACTTC
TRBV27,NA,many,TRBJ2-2,CASSLAGTPVSGELFF,TGTGCCAGCAGTCTCGCCGGGACACCCGTTTCCGGGGAGCTGTTTTTT
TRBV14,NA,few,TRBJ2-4,CASSQGHHTKNIQYF,TGTGCCAGCAGCCAGGGACACCACACCAAAAACATTCAGTACTTC
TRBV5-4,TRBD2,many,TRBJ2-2,CASSQVAGPTGELFF,TGTGCCAGCAGCCAAGTAGCGGGTCCCACCGGGGAGCTGTTTTTT
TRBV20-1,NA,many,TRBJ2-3,CSARVTGLRGQYF,TGCAGTGCTAGAGTCACAGGGTTGAGAGGGCAGTATTTT
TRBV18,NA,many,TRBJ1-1,CASSPRTEKAEAFF,TGTGCCAGCTCACCTCGGACAGAAAAGGCTGAAGCTTTCTTT
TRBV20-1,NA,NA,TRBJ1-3,CSVQGNGNTIYF,TGCAGTGTGCAGGGCAATGGAAACACCATATATTTT
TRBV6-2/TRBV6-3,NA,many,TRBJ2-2,CASRKTQQETGELFF,TGTGCCAGCAGAAAGACGCAGCAAGAAACCGGGGAGCTGTTTTTT
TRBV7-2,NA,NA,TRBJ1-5,CASSLALGPQHF,TGTGCCAGCAGCTTAGCCCTGGGGCCCCAGCATTTT
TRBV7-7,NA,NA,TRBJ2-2,CATRARPNTGELFF,TGTGCTACCCGAGCGAGACCGAACACCGGGGAGCTGTTTTTT
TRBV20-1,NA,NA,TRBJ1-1,CSARVTGLPLNTEAFF,TGCAGTGCTAGAGTGACAGGACTCCCATTAAACACTGAAGCTTTCTTT
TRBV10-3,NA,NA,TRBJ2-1,CAISNNEGQFF,TGTGCCATCAGTAATAATGAAGGGCAGTTCTTC
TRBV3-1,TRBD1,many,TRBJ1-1,CASSLQGAETEAFF,TGTGCCAGCAGCCTCCAGGGGGCAGAAACTGAAGCTTTCTTT
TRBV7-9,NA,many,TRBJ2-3,CASLKGTGFTDTQYF,TGTGCCAGCTTAAAGGGAACGGGATTCACAGATACGCAGTATTTT
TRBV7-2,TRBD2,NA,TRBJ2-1,CASSGRLAGGGNEQFF,TGTGCCAGCAGCGGAAGACTAGCGGGGGGAGGTAATGAGCAGTTCTTC
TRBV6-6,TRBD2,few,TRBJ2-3,CASQLRTSGGSTDTQYF,TGTGCCAGTCAACTAAGGACTAGCGGGGGGAGCACAGATACGCAGTATTTT
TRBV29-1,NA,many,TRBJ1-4,CSVGGSGNEKLFF,TGCAGCGTTGGGGGCAGTGGAAATGAAAAACTGTTTTTT
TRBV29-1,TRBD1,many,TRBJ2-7,CSALKMGQGLEQYF,TGCAGCGCCTTGAAAATGGGACAGGGCCTAGAGCAGTACTTC
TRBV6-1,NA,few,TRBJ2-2,CASDTGQLNTGELFF,TGTGCCAGCGACACCGGACAGCTGAACACCGGGGAGCTGTTTTTT